This TCR beta chain derives from a study of blood T cell repertoires in COVID-19. The overall study: The United States, Italy and Spain were the sources of the acute and convalescent COVID-19 samples. T cells, B-cell-depleted T cells, or PBMCs supplied cDNA or gDNA.

This CDR3 has 17 residues. The germline V and J ends were trimmed by 0 bases and 5 bases, with 15 bases remaining between them. CDR1 is SGDLS and CDR2 is YYNGEE in the germline V gene. Authors' data handling: Estimation of nucleated cell counts relied on the amplification of reference gene primers. Method: immunoSEQ multiplex PCR; TCRdb's copy keeps in-frame clones and lacks some. The D gene and trimming were derived from the DNA, and the V and J assignments and clone size from that table. This table has about 87,000 clones, about nine tenths appearing once. The sequenced material came from peripheral blood. The clonotype comes from an elderly woman with acute or convalescent COVID-19. The rearrangement joins TRBV9 to TRBJ1-6; D is unresolved. The CDR3 nucleotides are TGTGCCAGCAGCGTAGGTGTGGCCGGGAGCAATAATTCACCCCTCCACTTT. This codes for CASSVGVAGSNNSPLHF.